Below, 8 T cell receptor beta chains from the same sample are listed, as sequenced in a study of T cell responses to AZD1222 COVID-19 vaccine. Produced via immunoSEQ multiplex PCR; TCRdb's table is partial and in-frame only. The table shows approximately 100,000 clones, with 85% to 90% occurring only once. Sequencing was performed on peripheral blood, taken on day 0 of AZD1222 vaccination. These TCRs come from an adult in good health.

In this sample, this clone turned up once. This rearrangement joins TRBV7-9 to TRBJ2-1; D is unclear. Per the germline V gene, CDR1 is SEHNR and CDR2 is FQNEAQ (reference sequence). The CDR3 is 12 amino acids. V was pared by 2 bases and J by 7 bases, with 6 bases between. The CDR3 nucleotides read TGTGCCAGCAGCTTATGGCAGAATGAGCAGTTCTTC. Residues: CASSLWQNEQFF.

This chain joins TRBV19 and TRBJ1-5, with D uncertain. The germline V gene encodes CDR1 LNHDA and CDR2 SQIVND (reference sequence). The CDR3 runs 15 residues. The V gene lost 7 bases and the J gene lost 5 bases, with 18 bases spanning the gap. In DNA, the CDR3 is TGTGCCAGTAACCCAGCACCCCTGGGCCATCAGCCCCAGCATTTT. This translates into CASNPAPLGHQPQHF.

This chain links TRBV29-1 with TRBJ2-7; either TRBD1 or TRBD2 may supply D (5 bases each). Trimming left V 0 bases short and J 5 bases short, with 11 bases between. Germline CDR1 is SQVTM and CDR2 is ANQGSEA. The CDR3 loop spans 13 amino acids. The CDR3 spells CSVEESGHNEQYF. CDR3 nucleotides: TGCAGCGTTGAAGAATCGGGGCACAACGAGCAGTACTTC.

V and J are TRBV7-3 and TRBJ1-2, with D hard to call. Germline V gives CDR1 SGHTA, CDR2 FQGTGA. CDR3 size: 14 residues. The V end lost 0 bases, the J end lost 1 base, and 6 bases lay between the germline ends. CDR3 residues: CASSLTKDNYGYTF. The DNA for the CDR3 is TGTGCCAGCAGCTTAACAAAGGATAACTATGGCTACACCTTC. Full variable domain (remainder filled in from reference TRBV7-3 and TRBJ1-2): GAGVSQTPSNKVTEKGKYVELRCDPISGHTALYWYRQSLGQGPEFLIYFQGTGAADDSGLPNDRFFAVRPEGSVSTLKIQRTERGDSAVYLCASSLTKDNYGYTFGSGTRLTVV.

Here the CDR3 reads CATSDGGSGANVLTF. CDR3 nucleotide sequence: TGTGCCACCAGTGATGGGGGAAGTGGGGCCAACGTCCTGACTTTC. The V gene is TRBV24-1, the J gene TRBJ2-6; either TRBD1 or TRBD2 may supply D (5 bases each). V was trimmed by 3 bases and J by 3 bases, leaving 8 bases between them. The CDR3 totals 15 residues. Germline CDR1 KGHDR, CDR2 SFDVKD.

The V and J genes are TRBV4-1 and TRBJ2-7, with D unclear. CDR1 MGHRA and CDR2 YSYEKL come from the germline V gene. V was shortened by 6 bases and J by 2 bases, with 14 bases between the two germline ends. The CDR3 has 14 amino acids. CDR3 nucleotides: TGCGCCAGCAGTCTAAGACACGCCACCTACGAGCAGTACTTC. This sequence encodes CASSLRHATYEQYF.

The CDR3 sequence: CASRYNPGPYEQYF. CDR3 coding DNA: TGCGCCAGCAGGTACAACCCCGGCCCCTACGAGCAGTACTTC. This chain joins TRBV5-1 and TRBJ2-7; D remains ambiguous. This CDR3 is built from 14 residues. Germline-derived CDR1 and CDR2 are SGHRS and YFSETQ. Trimming removed 5 bases from V and 2 bases from J, with 14 bases in between.

The chain is built from TRBV7-8 and TRBJ2-2, with D maybe TRBD2 (7 bases). The CDR3 is made up of 15 amino acids. V was pared by 0 bases and J by 4 bases, with 9 bases between. CDR1 and CDR2 from the germline V gene are SGHVS and FQNEAQ. The CDR3 loop is CASSLAGGPTGELFF. The CDR3 nucleotides are TGTGCCAGCAGCTTAGCGGGGGGGCCCACCGGGGAGCTGTTTTTT.